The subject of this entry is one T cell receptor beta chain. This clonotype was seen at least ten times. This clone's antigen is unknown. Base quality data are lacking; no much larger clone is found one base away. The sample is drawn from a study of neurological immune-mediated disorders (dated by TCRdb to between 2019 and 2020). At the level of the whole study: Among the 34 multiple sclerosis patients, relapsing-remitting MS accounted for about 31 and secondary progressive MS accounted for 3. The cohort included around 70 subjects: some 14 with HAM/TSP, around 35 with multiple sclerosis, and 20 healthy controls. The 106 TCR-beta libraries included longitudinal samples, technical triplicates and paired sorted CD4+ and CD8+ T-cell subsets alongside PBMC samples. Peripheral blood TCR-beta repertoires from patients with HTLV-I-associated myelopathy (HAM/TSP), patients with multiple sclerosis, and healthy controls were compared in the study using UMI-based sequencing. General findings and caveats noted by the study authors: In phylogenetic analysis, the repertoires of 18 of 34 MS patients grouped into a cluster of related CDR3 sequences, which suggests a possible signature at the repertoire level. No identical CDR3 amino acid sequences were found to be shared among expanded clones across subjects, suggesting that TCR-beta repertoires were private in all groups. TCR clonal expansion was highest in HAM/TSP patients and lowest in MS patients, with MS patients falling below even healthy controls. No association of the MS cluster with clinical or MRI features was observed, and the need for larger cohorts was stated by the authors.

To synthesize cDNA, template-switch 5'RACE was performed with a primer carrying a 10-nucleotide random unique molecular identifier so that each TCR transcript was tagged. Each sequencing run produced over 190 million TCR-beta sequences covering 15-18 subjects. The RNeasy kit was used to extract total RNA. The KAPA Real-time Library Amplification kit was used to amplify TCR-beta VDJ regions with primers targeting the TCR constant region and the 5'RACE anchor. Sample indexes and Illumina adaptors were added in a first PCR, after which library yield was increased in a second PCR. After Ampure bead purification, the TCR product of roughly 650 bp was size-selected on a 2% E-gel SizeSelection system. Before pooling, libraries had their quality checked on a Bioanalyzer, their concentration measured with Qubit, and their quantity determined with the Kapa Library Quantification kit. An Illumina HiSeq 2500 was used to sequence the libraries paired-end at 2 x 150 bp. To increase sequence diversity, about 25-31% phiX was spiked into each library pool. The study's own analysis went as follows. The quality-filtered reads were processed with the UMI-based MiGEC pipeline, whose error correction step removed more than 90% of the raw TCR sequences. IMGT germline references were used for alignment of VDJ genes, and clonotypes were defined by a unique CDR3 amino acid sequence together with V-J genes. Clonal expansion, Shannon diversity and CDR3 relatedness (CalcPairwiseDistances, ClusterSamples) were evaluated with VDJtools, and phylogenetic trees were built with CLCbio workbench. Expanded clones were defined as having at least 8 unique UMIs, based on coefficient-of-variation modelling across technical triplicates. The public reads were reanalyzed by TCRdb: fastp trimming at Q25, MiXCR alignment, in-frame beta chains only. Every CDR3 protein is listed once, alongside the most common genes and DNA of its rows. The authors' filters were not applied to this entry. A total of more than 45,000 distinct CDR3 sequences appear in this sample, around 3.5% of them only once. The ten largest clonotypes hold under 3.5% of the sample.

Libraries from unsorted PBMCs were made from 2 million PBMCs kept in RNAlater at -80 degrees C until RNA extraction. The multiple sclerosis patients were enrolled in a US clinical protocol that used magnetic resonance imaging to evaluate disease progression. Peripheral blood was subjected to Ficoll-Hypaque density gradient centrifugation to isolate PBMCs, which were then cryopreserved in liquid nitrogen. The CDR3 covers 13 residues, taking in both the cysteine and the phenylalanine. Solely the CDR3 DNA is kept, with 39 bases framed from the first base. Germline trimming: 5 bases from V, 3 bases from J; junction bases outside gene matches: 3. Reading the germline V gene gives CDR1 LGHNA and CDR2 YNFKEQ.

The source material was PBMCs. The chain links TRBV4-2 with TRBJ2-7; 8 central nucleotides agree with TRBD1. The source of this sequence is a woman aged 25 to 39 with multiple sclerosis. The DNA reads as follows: TGTGCCAGCAGCTACGGACAGGGCTACGAGCAGTACTTC. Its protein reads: CASSYGQGYEQYF.